The 27 T cell receptor beta chains listed next were all sequenced from one sample in a study of cytomegalovirus exposure and HLA in healthy donors. PCR was performed using 60 Vbeta and 13 Jbeta primers. Using immunoSEQ multiplex PCR, the repertoire was profiled, and TCRdb retains in-frame clones only, with some absent. The sample consists of fewer than 85,000 clones, over 70% of them appearing once. What was sequenced was PBMCs. These receptors originate from a man aged 35 to 55 in good health and CMV-seropositive.

This clone was picked up one time. The rearrangement links TRBV6-1 to TRBJ2-3, with 12 positions matching TRBD2. Germline V gene data show CDR1 as MNHNS and CDR2 as SASEGT. The CDR3 extends over 14 amino acids. Unmatched junction bases numbered 3, after V lost 5 bases and J lost 6 bases. CDR3 loop: CASSTSGRFDTQYF. The CDR3 DNA reads TGTGCCAGCAGTACTAGCGGGAGGTTTGATACGCAGTATTTT.

The V call is TRBV21-1, the J call TRBJ2-7; TRBD2 reflects the table's D call only, with no check against the DNA. TRBV21-1 is reported as a pseudogene. There are 16 residues in the CDR3. Written as DNA, the CDR3 is TGTGCCAGCAGCAAAGTGCGCCGCCGCCACTCCTACGAGCAGTACTTC. Its translation: CASSKVRRRHSYEQYF.

This clone was detected only once. The gene calls are TRBV4-1 and TRBJ2-5, with D uncertain. V lost 3 bases and J lost 5, with 19 bases in between. Germline CDR1 is MGHRA and CDR2 is YSYEKL. The CDR3 totals 16 residues. CDR3 in amino acids: CASSHSLNKERETQYF. CDR3 nucleotides: TGCGCCAGCAGCCATTCCCTCAATAAAGAGAGGGAGACCCAGTACTTC.

There are a few counts of this clone. The chain joins TRBV6-1 to TRBJ1-1, with D possibly being TRBD1 (6 bases). The length of the CDR3 is 13 residues. CDR1 and CDR2 (germline): MNHNS, SASEGT. V lost 9 bases and J 4 bases, leaving 15 bases between the germline ends. CDR3 in DNA: TGTGCCAGTCCGGGACAAAGTTCCACTGAAGCTTTCTTT. This gives the protein CASPGQSSTEAFF.

The chain joins TRBV28 to TRBJ1-4; 7 nucleotides agree with TRBD1. In germline, CDR1 is MDHEN, CDR2 SYDVKM. The CDR3 totals 13 residues. V shed 10 bases and J 8 bases; nucleotides not matched to a gene: 10. CDR3 bases: TGTGCCACCCTCCACGCAGGGGGAGAAAAACTGTTTTTT. It translates to CATLHAGGEKLFF.

The chain combines TRBV6-5 with TRBJ2-6; possibly TRBD2 for D (5 bases). Germline lookup yields CDR1 MNHEY and CDR2 SVGAGI. With 6 bases removed from V and 2 bases from J, the gap between germline ends came to 8 bases. The CDR3 spans 14 residues. CDR3 DNA sequence: TGTGCCAGCAGGGGAGCAGCTGGGGCCAACGTCCTGACTTTC. It yields the protein CASRGAAGANVLTF.

The gene calls are TRBV21-1 and TRBJ1-5; the table's D call TRBD1 went unverified against the DNA. TRBV21-1 constitutes a pseudogene. This CDR3 spans 16 amino acids. This chain's CDR3 is CASSRDRVGKNQPQHF. As DNA, the CDR3 is TGTGCCAGCAGCCGGGACAGGGTCGGGAAAAATCAGCCCCAGCATTTT.

The V call is TRBV11-2, the J call TRBJ1-4, with D perhaps matching TRBD1 (6 bases). Per germline, CDR1 SGHAT and CDR2 FQNNGV. This CDR3 comprises 13 residues. The V gene lost 5 bases and the J gene lost 7 bases, with 11 bases spanning the gap. The CDR3 region is CASSPRGTEKLFF. The DNA of the CDR3 is TGTGCCAGCAGCCCCAGGGGAACTGAAAAACTGTTTTTT.

This clone came up once. The gene calls are TRBV18 and TRBJ1-2; D remains ambiguous. Germline-derived CDR1 and CDR2 are KGHSH and LQKENI. Trimming pared 2 bases from V and 0 bases from J, leaving 7 bases between. This CDR3 spans 14 amino acids. CDR3 nucleotides: TGTGCCAGCTCACCAGGCAGTCCTAACTATGGCTACACCTTC. Amino acids: CASSPGSPNYGYTF.

Concerning this clone itself: Germline and junction disagree at one end, which may indicate a read error. CDR3 DNA sequence: TGTTCCAGCAGCTTAGACCTGACAGGGGCAGGGGACTACGAGCAGTACTTC. Residues: CSSSLDLTGAGDYEQYF. The gene calls are TRBV7-9 and TRBJ2-7, with TRBD1 matching over 8 bases. The germline CDR1 and CDR2 sequences are SEHNR and FQNEAQ (reference sequence). The CDR3 length is 17 residues.

This clone has just one count. The chain has TRBV2 and TRBJ2-7, with a weak D call TRBD1 (7 bases). This CDR3 is 15 amino acids long. V was shortened by 3 bases and J by 0 bases, with 12 bases between the two germline ends. Germline V lookup: CDR1 SNHLY, CDR2 FYNNEI. CDR3 nucleotides: TGTGCCAGCAGTGAGGAGGGACAGAGCTCCTACGAGCAGTACTTC. Amino acids: CASSEEGQSSYEQYF.

This clone was picked up many times. The chain combines TRBV6-1 with TRBJ2-2; 8 bases fit TRBD1. Per the germline V gene, CDR1 is MNHNS and CDR2 is SASEGT. The CDR3 totals 13 residues. Unmatched junction bases numbered 1, after V lost 9 bases and J lost 1 base. The CDR3 nucleotides read TGTGCCAGTGACAGGGGGAACACCGGGGAGCTGTTTTTT. Translated: CASDRGNTGELFF.

This chain connects TRBV7-9 to TRBJ1-6; D uncertain. Germline CDR1 reads SEHNR; CDR2 reads FQNEAQ (reference sequence). The CDR3 length is 14 residues. With 3 bases removed from V and 9 bases from J, the gap between germline ends came to 12 bases. CDR3 DNA: TGTGCCAGCAGCTTCGAGACGAGGGCTTCACCCCTCCACTTT. Translated: CASSFETRASPLHF.

The chain recombines TRBV10-3 with TRBJ1-1; no clear D. CDR1 is ENHRY, CDR2 SYGVKD, per germline. V was cut by 11 bases and J by 4 bases, with 14 bases left in between. The CDR3 covers 12 residues. CDR3 sequence reads: CAAAREFTEAFF. In nucleotides, the CDR3 is TGTGCCGCCGCGCGTGAGTTCACTGAAGCTTTCTTT.

In this sample, this clone turned up a few times. The V call is TRBV7-2, the J call TRBJ1-6; D gene unclear. Trimming took 6 bases from V and 6 from J, leaving 12 bases between them. The CDR3 is 14 amino acids. Germline CDR1 reads SGHTA; CDR2 reads FQGNSA. The CDR3 nucleotides read TGTGCCAGCAGTCGGGCGGAGGGTAATTCACCCCTCCACTTT. Its translation is CASSRAEGNSPLHF.

This clone was recorded only once. DNA for the CDR3: TGTGCCAGCAGCTTGAACCAGGTCGGGGAGCTGTTTTTT. This gives the protein CASSLNQVGELFF. This sequence joins TRBV7-8 and TRBJ2-2; D unresolved. The CDR3 has 13 residues. V lost 3 bases and J lost 7, with 9 bases in between. The V gene's germline CDR1 is SGHVS and CDR2 FQNEAQ. Combining the CDR3 with reference TRBV7-8 and TRBJ2-2 gives the whole variable domain GAGVSQSPRYKVAKRGQDVALRCDPISGHVSLFWYQQALGQGPEFLTYFQNEAQLDKSGLPSDRFFAERPEGSVSTLKIQRTQQEDSAVYLCASSLNQVGELFFGEGSRLTVL.

The chain is built from TRBV30 and TRBJ2-7; 8 bases line up with TRBD2. This CDR3 region has 15 residues. With V trimmed by 1 base and J by 1 base, 6 bases remained unmatched. Germline loops: CDR1 GTSNPN, CDR2 SVGIG (reference sequence). CDR3 nucleotide sequence: TGTGCCTGGAGTGCAAGACTAGCGCGATCCTACGAGCAGTACTTC. Translation: CAWSARLARSYEQYF.

The chain carries TRBV5-1 and TRBJ2-5; 7 bases line up with TRBD1. CDR3 size: 15 residues. Germline CDR1 is SGHRS and CDR2 is YFSETQ. V shed 4 bases and J 5 bases; nucleotides not matched to a gene: 11. The chain's CDR3 is CASSPRPGGRETQYF. CDR3 nucleotides: TGCGCCAGCAGCCCCAGGCCAGGGGGACGGGAGACCCAGTACTTC.

V usage is TRBV28 and J usage is TRBJ2-5; 8 nucleotides line up with TRBD2. CDR1 and CDR2 (germline): MDHEN, SYDVKM. The CDR3 has 16 amino acids. The ends lost 5 bases at V and 0 bases at J; junction bases unmatched: 8. The CDR3 DNA reads TGTGCCAGCAGTCCCAATAGCGGGGCTAACCAAGAGACCCAGTACTTC. It translates to CASSPNSGANQETQYF.

This clone was recorded once. The chain has TRBV5-1 and TRBJ1-1; D gene uncertain. The V end was cut by 1 base, the J end by 2 bases, with 15 bases between. Germline assignment: CDR1 SGHRS and CDR2 YFSETQ. This CDR3 spans 16 amino acids. The CDR3 loop reads CASSLSGSSGNTEAFF. For the CDR3, the DNA is TGCGCCAGCAGCTTGTCTGGGAGTAGCGGAAACACTGAAGCTTTCTTT.

This rearrangement joins TRBV28 to TRBJ2-5; a possible D gene is TRBD1 (6 bases). Germline CDR1 reads MDHEN; CDR2 reads SYDVKM. V lost 3 bases, J lost 5 bases, and 13 bases lay in between. The length of the CDR3 is 14 residues. CDR3 bases: TGTGCCAGCAGTTTGGTAGGGGGACGCGAGACCCAGTACTTC. Translating it yields CASSLVGGRETQYF.

This chain uses TRBV2 with TRBJ2-7; 10 bases are shared with TRBD2. This CDR3 is 14 amino acids long. V shed 5 bases and J 2 bases; nucleotides not matched to a gene: 3. The germline V gene has CDR1 SNHLY and CDR2 FYNNEI. CDR3 sequence reads: CASSPSGRAYEQYF. For the CDR3, the DNA is TGTGCCAGCAGTCCTAGCGGGAGAGCCTACGAGCAGTACTTC.

This chain joins TRBV18 and TRBJ1-1; 12 bases map to TRBD1. Germline CDR1 reads KGHSH; CDR2 reads LQKENI. The CDR3 runs 16 residues. With 3 bases clipped from V and 5 bases from J, the junction kept 7 bases outside the gene matches. Written as DNA, the CDR3 is TGTGCCAGCTCACCTCCGGGACAGGGGGCGCGGACTGAAGCTTTCTTT. Amino acid sequence: CASSPPGQGARTEAFF.

Regarding this clone: A read error may produce the germline difference seen at one junction end. The chain has TRBV6-6 and TRBJ1-1; 8 positions agree with TRBD1. Looked up from germline, CDR1 is MNHNY and CDR2 is SVGAGI (reference sequence). This CDR3 spans 12 amino acids. The CDR3 DNA reads as TGTGCCAGCAGTTTCGATCGGACAGGGATGGACTTT. It is translated as CASSFDRTGMDF.

This rearrangement joins TRBV5-8 to TRBJ2-3; 9 bases are shared with TRBD2. This CDR3 is 15 amino acids long. Trimming at V came to 0 bases and at J to 5 bases, leaving 4 bases not matched to a gene. Germline assignment: CDR1 SGHTS and CDR2 YDEGEE. The CDR3 region is CASSLDSGGRDTQYF. In nucleotides, the CDR3 is TGTGCCAGCAGCTTGGACAGCGGGGGGAGAGATACGCAGTATTTT.

This chain joins TRBV2 and TRBJ2-3, with 7 nucleotides matching TRBD1. Germline CDR1 reads SNHLY; CDR2 reads FYNNEI. V lost 4 bases and J lost 0; bases outside the gene matches: 7. The CDR3 length is 16 residues. The CDR3 is CASSALPGQSTDTQYF. The DNA of the CDR3 is TGTGCCAGCAGTGCTCTACCGGGACAGAGCACAGATACGCAGTATTTT. Full variable domain (missing parts from reference TRBV2 and TRBJ2-3): EPEVTQTPSHQVTQMGQEVILRCVPISNHLYFYWYRQILGQKVEFLVSFYNNEISEKSEIFDDQFSVERPDGSNFTLKIRSTKLEDSAMYFCASSALPGQSTDTQYFGPGTRLTVL.

The chain joins TRBV4-1 to TRBJ2-7, with D perhaps matching TRBD2 (5 bases). This CDR3 region has 15 residues. Germline loops: CDR1 MGHRA, CDR2 YSYEKL. V gave up 4 bases and J gave up 3 bases, with 16 bases separating them. CDR3 coding DNA: TGCGCCAGCAGCCTGGACTTCACCCGGGGCTACGAGCAGTACTTC. Its protein product is CASSLDFTRGYEQYF.